The 10 T cell receptor beta chains listed next were all sequenced from one sample in a study of shared clonotypes between healthy human individuals. The naive CD8 subset, CD45RO-negative cells positively selected for CCR7, excluded terminally differentiated effector memory CD45RA+ cells. Libraries were prepared by immunoSEQ multiplex PCR; TCRdb keeps only in-frame clonotypes and omits some of them. The repertoire has roughly 590,000 clones, over 95% of them found once; the top ten carry over 0.09%. The sample consisted of naive CD8+ T cells sorted from blood. The source is a woman aged 25-40 years in good health.

The chain recombines TRBV4-1 with TRBJ2-7; possibly TRBD1 for D (5 bases). Trimming shortened V by 0 bases and J by 3 bases, and 6 bases separated the two germline ends. Germline values: CDR1 MGHRA, CDR2 YSYEKL. This CDR3 has 13 residues. The CDR3 DNA is TGCGCCAGCAGCCAAGAAAGGGGCTACGAGCAGTACTTC. It translates to CASSQERGYEQYF.

This clone was observed a handful of times. The chain links TRBV19 to TRBJ1-5, with TRBD1 matching over 8 bases. The V and J ends lost 5 bases and 1 base, in that order; junction bases with no gene match: 16. Germline CDR1 LNHDA, CDR2 SQIVND (reference sequence). CDR3 size: 19 residues. This chain's CDR3 is CASSPTETGDEWSNQPQHF. CDR3 nucleotides: TGTGCCAGTAGTCCTACCGAGACAGGGGACGAGTGGAGCAATCAGCCCCAGCATTTT.

V and J are TRBV27 and TRBJ2-1; D not resolved. The CDR3 contains 14 residues. V was clipped by 11 bases and J by 0 bases, with 14 bases between them. The germline V gene has CDR1 MNHEY and CDR2 SMNVEV (reference sequence). The CDR3 loop reads CACKTGVSYNEQFF. DNA of the CDR3: TGTGCCTGTAAGACCGGAGTCTCCTACAATGAGCAGTTCTTC.

V gene TRBV4-1 combines with J gene TRBJ2-7, with 13 positions matching TRBD2. There are 16 residues in the CDR3. Germline loops: CDR1 MGHRA, CDR2 YSYEKL. The trim removed 2 bases at V and 5 bases at J, leaving 6 bases unmatched. CDR3 nucleotide sequence: TGCGCCAGCAGCCAAACTAGCGGGAGGGCTGGCGACGAGCAGTACTTC. It translates to CASSQTSGRAGDEQYF.

The CDR3 loop reads CASSQLAGAENEQFF. In DNA form, the CDR3 reads TGCGCCAGCAGCCAACTAGCGGGAGCTGAGAATGAGCAGTTCTTC. The chain carries TRBV4-1 and TRBJ2-1, with 10 bases lining up with TRBD2. Germline CDR1 reads MGHRA; CDR2 reads YSYEKL. The CDR3 is 15 amino acids. Trimming removed 2 bases from V and 7 bases from J; junction bases left unmatched: 5.

The V gene is TRBV27, the J gene TRBJ2-5; 10 positions agree with TRBD2. The J call is uncertain, as TRBJ2-7 better fits the DNA end. CDR1 is MNHEY, CDR2 SMNVEV, per germline (reference sequence). The CDR3 extends over 14 amino acids. This CDR3 reads CASSFRTSGHEQYF. CDR3 nucleotides: TGTGCCAGCAGTTTTCGGACTAGCGGTCACGAGCAGTACTTC.

This chain connects TRBV29-1 to TRBJ2-1; 7 bases match TRBD2. The CDR3 sequence is 13 residues long. Germline CDR1 SQVTM, CDR2 ANQGSEA. Unmatched junction bases numbered 9, after V lost 4 bases and J lost 9 bases. The CDR3 bases are TGCAGCGTTGTGGTCGGGGAGGGGATTGAGCAGTTCTTC. Protein product: CSVVVGEGIEQFF.

The chain carries TRBV19 and TRBJ1-2; TRBD1 might be the D (5 bases). Trimming stripped 10 bases from V and 6 bases from J, with 18 bases between. Germline loops: CDR1 LNHDA, CDR2 SQIVND (reference sequence). There are 13 residues in the CDR3. Here the CDR3 reads CAINPPGSDGYTF. CDR3 DNA: TGTGCCATAAACCCCCCAGGGAGCGATGGCTACACCTTC.

V and J are TRBV7-9 and TRBJ2-7; 7 bases agree with TRBD2. CDR3 size: 14 residues. With 1 base clipped from V and 6 bases from J, the junction kept 6 bases outside the gene matches. Per germline, CDR1 SEHNR and CDR2 FQNEAQ (reference sequence). In DNA, the CDR3 is TGTGCCAGCAGCTTAGATCTAGCGGCCCTCGAGCAGTACTTC. Its translation: CASSLDLAALEQYF.

V gene TRBV27 combines with J gene TRBJ2-3; D possibly matches TRBD1 or TRBD2 (7 bases each). Germline CDR1 reads MNHEY; CDR2 reads SMNVEV (reference sequence). The V and J ends lost 5 bases and 4 bases respectively, with 19 bases between them. This CDR3 comprises 16 residues. The CDR3, as DNA: TGTGCCAGCAGTCCTGCAGGGGGGGAAAGGGCAGATACGCAGTATTTT. This gives the protein CASSPAGGERADTQYF.